This TCR beta chain was obtained from a study of T-cell reconstitution after alpha-beta-depleted transplantation in children. Study outcomes and limitations: The origin of alpha-beta T cells about two months after transplant was reportedly several hundred expanded graft clones. Some patients' high day-60 TCRbeta diversity was attributed to recipient cells surviving conditioning. Among T cells one year after transplant, newly produced cells accounted for most counts and diversity.

Using unique molecular identifiers, the investigators prepared the TCRbeta library. MiXCR, run by TCRdb on the PCR reads, gives a single entry per CDR3 protein. Among under 400,000 distinct CDR3 sequences, more than 20% were seen once, and the ten largest hold approximately 9.9%. This clonotype was detected a few times. Its antigen is not identified. V shed 5 bases and J 3 bases; nucleotides not matched to a gene: 1. Per the germline V gene, CDR1 is SEHNR and CDR2 is FQNEAQ (reference sequence). CDR3 size: 13 residues. V and J are TRBV7-9 and TRBJ2-1, with 7 bases that match TRBD1. This specimen consisted of PBMCs, mostly from graft donor cells, obtained 180 days after TCRalphabeta/CD19-depleted stem cell transplant. The clonotype was recovered from a male patient between 10 and 17 years old who had a stem cell transplant for acute lymphoblastic leukemia, so the T cells may come from the graft donor. In nucleotides, the CDR3 is TGTGCCAGCAGCCGGGACAGCTACAATGAGCAGTTCTTC. This codes for CASSRDSYNEQFF.